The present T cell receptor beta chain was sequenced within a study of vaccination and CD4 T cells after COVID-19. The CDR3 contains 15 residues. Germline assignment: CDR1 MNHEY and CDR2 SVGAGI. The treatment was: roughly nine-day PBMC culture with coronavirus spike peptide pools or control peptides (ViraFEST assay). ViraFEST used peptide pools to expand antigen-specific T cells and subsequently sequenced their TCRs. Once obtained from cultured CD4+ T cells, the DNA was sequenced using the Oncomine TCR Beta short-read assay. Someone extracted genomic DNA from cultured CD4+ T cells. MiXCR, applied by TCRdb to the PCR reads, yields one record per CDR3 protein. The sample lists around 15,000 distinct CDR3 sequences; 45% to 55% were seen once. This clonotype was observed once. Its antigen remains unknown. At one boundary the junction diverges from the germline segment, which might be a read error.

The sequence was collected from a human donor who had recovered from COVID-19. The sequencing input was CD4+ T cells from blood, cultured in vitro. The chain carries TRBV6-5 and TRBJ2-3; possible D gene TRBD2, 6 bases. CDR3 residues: CASSYSLASKDTQYF. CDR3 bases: TGTGCCAGCAGTTACTCGCTAGCGAGCAAAGATACGCAGTATTTT.